This T cell receptor (beta chain) appears in the sequencing data of a study of control samples from healthy donors and cancer patients. The CDR3 is made up of 15 amino acids. The V end was cut by 0 bases, the J end by 6 bases, with 14 bases between. Germline CDR1 is LNHNV and CDR2 is YYDKDF (reference sequence). Method: immunoSEQ multiplex PCR; TCRdb's copy keeps in-frame clones and lacks some. The sample lists about 73,000 clones, 94% occurring once. Specimen: blood. The rearrangement uses TRBV15 and TRBJ1-2; D gene uncertain. This sequence originates from a middle-aged woman in good health. CDR3 amino acids: CATSRDMTAEDGYTF. The CDR3 coding sequence is TGTGCCACCAGCAGAGATATGACGGCAGAGGATGGCTACACCTTC.